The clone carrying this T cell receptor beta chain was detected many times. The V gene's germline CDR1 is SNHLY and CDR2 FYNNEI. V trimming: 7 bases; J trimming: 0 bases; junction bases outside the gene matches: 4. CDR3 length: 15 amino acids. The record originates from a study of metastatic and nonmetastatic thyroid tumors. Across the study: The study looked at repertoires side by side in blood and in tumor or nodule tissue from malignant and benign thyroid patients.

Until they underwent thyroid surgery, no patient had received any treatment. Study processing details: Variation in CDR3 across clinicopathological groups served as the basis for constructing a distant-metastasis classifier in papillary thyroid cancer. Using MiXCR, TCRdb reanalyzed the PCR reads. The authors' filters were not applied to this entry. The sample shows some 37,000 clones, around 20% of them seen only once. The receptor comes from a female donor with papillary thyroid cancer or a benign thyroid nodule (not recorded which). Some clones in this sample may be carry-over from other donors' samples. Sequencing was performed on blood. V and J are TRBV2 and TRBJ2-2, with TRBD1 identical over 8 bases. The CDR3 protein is CASNQDRANTGELFF. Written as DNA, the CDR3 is TGTGCCAGCAATCAGGACAGGGCGAACACCGGGGAGCTGTTTTTT. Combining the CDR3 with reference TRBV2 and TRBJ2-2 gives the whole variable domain EPEVTQTPSHQVTQMGQEVILRCVPISNHLYFYWYRQILGQKVEFLVSFYNNEISEKSEIFDDQFSVERPDGSNFTLKIRSTKLEDSAMYFCASNQDRANTGELFFGEGSRLTVL.